These T cell receptor beta chains were read from a single sample in a study of monozygotic twins with inflammatory bowel disease. TCRdb reprocessed the 5' RACE reads, keeping one entry per CDR3 protein, no DNA. The sample features just over 300,000 distinct CDR3 sequences, with approximately 5.9% in its top ten. The sample comprised blood. The source of these receptors is a human donor with ulcerative colitis or Crohn's disease, or a healthy co-twin of an affected twin (not recorded which). The CDR3 runs from the conserved cysteine through the conserved F or W. The order of the fields is V gene, J gene, CDR3 protein.

TRBV10-2	TRBJ1-1	CASTDRDRGLAAFF
TRBV20-1	TRBJ1-2	CSATVWEGTYGYTF
TRBV18	TRBJ1-2	CASSPGEARSYGYTF
TRBV20-1	TRBJ1-4	CSARQLRDREKEKLFF
TRBV12-3/TRBV12-4	TRBJ1-1	CASSLVEGGAEAFF
TRBV7-2	TRBJ2-1	CASSLVALGEQFF
TRBV29-1	TRBJ2-3	CSVGTRLTDTQYF
TRBV9	TRBJ2-7	CASSVGAGMSYEQYF
TRBV20-1	TRBJ1-2	CSGDRTDFNYGYTF
TRBV5-4	TRBJ2-1	CASSLVSGGAAEQFF
TRBV7-2	TRBJ2-3	CASSKSTDTQYF
TRBV12-3/TRBV12-4	TRBJ2-5	CASMGPAGAQYF
TRBV7-9	TRBJ1-3	CASSSGQGIGNTIYF
TRBV28	TRBJ2-2	CASSPPWRVSNTGELFF
TRBV10-3	TRBJ1-1	CAISQVRPNTEAFF
TRBV14	TRBJ1-2	CASSQARNYGYTF
TRBV6-1	TRBJ2-7	CASRTERASLEQYF
TRBV6-1	TRBJ2-7	CASRSSGSGGVYEQYF
TRBV4-3	TRBJ2-3	CASSRGTGDTQYF
TRBV27	TRBJ2-1	CASSLPGLRFGYNEQFF
TRBV28	TRBJ2-2	CASSSTMKSRAGELFF
TRBV7-9	TRBJ1-4	CASSLARGRGEKLFF
TRBV6-6	TRBJ1-1	CASSYGHYGTEAFF
TRBV29-1	TRBJ2-1	CSVERANQWGFF
TRBV5-1	TRBJ1-5	CASSPTGTDSNQPQHF
TRBV12-3/TRBV12-4	TRBJ1-3	CASTPGRTTGNTIYF
TRBV6-5	TRBJ1-2	CASSYSTWQQTGYGYTF
TRBV28	TRBJ2-4	CASSLSQWELAKNIQYF
TRBV27	TRBJ1-2	CASSASGGGGYTF
TRBV5-1	TRBJ1-1	CASSVQGPNSEAFF
TRBV20-1	TRBJ1-2	CSARYGVYGYTF
TRBV12-3/TRBV12-4	TRBJ2-2	CASSLSVQLGELFF
TRBV15	TRBJ2-7	CATRHPGQGSYEQYF
TRBV12-3/TRBV12-4	TRBJ2-1	CASSLVGRPSSGKHNEQFF
TRBV6-2/TRBV6-3	TRBJ2-7	CASSKDPRSYEQYF
TRBV7-9	TRBJ1-1	CASSLVVEAFF
TRBV7-2	TRBJ1-2	CASSIQGLRGGYTF
TRBV6-2/TRBV6-3	TRBJ2-5	CASSYGDRLQETQYF
TRBV19	TRBJ1-2	CASSIWGNYGYTF
TRBV7-2	TRBJ1-3	CASSLDGNLRGNTIYF
TRBV30	TRBJ1-5	CAWSVPRGRRSQPQHF
TRBV20-1	TRBJ2-3	CSQTGTATDTQYF
TRBV12-3/TRBV12-4	TRBJ2-3	CASTRGTSGGDTQYF
TRBV20-1	TRBJ1-6	CSARDDIGGSPLHF
TRBV20-1	TRBJ1-5	CSAKKGGRGGNQPQHF
TRBV7-3	TRBJ2-1	CASSLVRGGYNEQFF
TRBV28	TRBJ1-1	CASSLNLGASGNTEAFF
TRBV7-2	TRBJ1-5	CASSPIPTSNQPQHF
TRBV18	TRBJ1-4	CASSLLEGTGNEKLFF
TRBV15	TRBJ2-7	CATSRDPGRTEQYF
TRBV20-1	TRBJ2-1	CSARLRQVSSYNEQFF